Here is one T cell receptor (beta chain) with its context. Its cognate antigen is unknown. A J-beta primer mix and a sample-barcoded 5' primer were used in a second PCR of about 7 to 12 cycles. TCRdb re-called the 5' RACE reads through MiXCR, storing one row per CDR3 protein. Among roughly 500,000 distinct CDR3 sequences, about 24% were seen once, and the ten largest hold just under 9%. This sample was taken from a study of blood T cells in healthy people across ages. General study findings and limits: Unsorted PBMC input precluded a conclusive naive versus antigen-experienced comparison.

These same records also appear under a second study, on T cells of mothers and their children. This second report adds: Per mother, over 8 million TCR beta CDR3 reads were obtained; per child, approximately 3 million. Similar thymic selection effects on TCR recombination output appear in pairs, both related and unrelated.

The material sequenced was blood. This sequence was found in a boy between 10 and 17 years old in good health.

CDR3 sequence: CASSVGNRSTDTQYF. Here the CDR3 DNA reads TGTGCCAGCAGTGTGGGAAACAGAAGCACAGATACGCAGTATTTT. The chain combines TRBV6-4 with TRBJ2-3; no firm D call. Per germline, CDR1 MRHNA and CDR2 SNTAGT. This CDR3 comprises 15 residues. Trimming stripped 4 bases from V and 0 bases from J, with 11 bases between.